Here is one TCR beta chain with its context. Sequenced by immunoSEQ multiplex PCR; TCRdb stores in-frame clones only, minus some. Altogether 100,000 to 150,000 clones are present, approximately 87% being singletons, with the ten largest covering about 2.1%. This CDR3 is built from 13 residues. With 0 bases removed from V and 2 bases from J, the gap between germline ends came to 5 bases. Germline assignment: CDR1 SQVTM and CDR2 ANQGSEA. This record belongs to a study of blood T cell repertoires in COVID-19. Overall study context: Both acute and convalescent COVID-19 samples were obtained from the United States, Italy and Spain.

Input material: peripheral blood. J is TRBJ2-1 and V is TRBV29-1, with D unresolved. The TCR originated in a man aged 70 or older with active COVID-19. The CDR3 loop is CSVEEAAYNEQFF. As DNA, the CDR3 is TGCAGCGTTGAAGAGGCAGCCTACAATGAGCAGTTCTTC.